A single sample is the source of the 30 T cell receptor beta chains below, sequenced in a study of metastatic and nonmetastatic thyroid tumors. TCRdb reprocessed the PCR reads via MiXCR. The repertoire holds 9,000 to 13,000 clones, with 32% as singletons. Patients underwent thyroid surgery, and none had received any treatment before it. Specimen: tumor tissue. The receptors originated from a female donor with papillary thyroid cancer or a benign thyroid nodule (not recorded which). Some clones in this sample may be carry-over from other donors' samples.

The rearrangement uses TRBV7-8 and TRBJ1-1; D perhaps matches TRBD1 (6 bases). The V and J ends lost 3 bases and 0 bases respectively, with 8 bases between them. Germline V CDR1 and CDR2: SGHVS, FQNEAQ. CDR3 length: 14 amino acids. The CDR3 reads CASSLDSMNTEAFF. As DNA, the CDR3 is TGTGCCAGCAGCTTGGACAGCATGAACACTGAAGCTTTCTTT.

The chain has TRBV15 and TRBJ2-7; 7 nucleotides match TRBD1. The CDR3 runs 15 residues. The ends lost 1 base at V and 13 bases at J; junction bases unmatched: 16. Germline CDR1 reads LNHNV; CDR2 reads YYDKDF (reference sequence). The CDR3 DNA follows: TGTGCCACCAGCAGAGGGGACAGCTACTCCTACGAGTATTACTTC. Amino acids: CATSRGDSYSYEYYF.

In its sample, this clone was seen a few times. This chain uses TRBV14 with TRBJ2-2; no clear D gene. CDR1 and CDR2 from the germline V gene are SGHDN and FVKESK. This CDR3 contains 11 residues. The V gene lost 10 bases and the J gene lost 6 bases, with 9 bases spanning the gap. The CDR3 coding sequence is TGTGCCACCAGGAAGGCCGGGGAGCTGTTTTTT. It is translated as CATRKAGELFF.

Within the sample, this clone is medium-sized (0.01 to 0.1%). CDR3 bases: TGTGCCAGCAGGAATCCGGGACTAGCAACCGGGGAGCTGTTTTTT. As protein: CASRNPGLATGELFF. This chain links TRBV13 with TRBJ2-2, with TRBD2 matching over 9 bases. The germline gives CDR1 PRHDT, CDR2 FYEKMQ (reference sequence). This CDR3 has 15 amino acids. The V segment lost 6 bases and the J segment 5 bases; nucleotides outside the gene matches: 7.

This sequence joins TRBV4-3 and TRBJ2-3; weak D call: TRBD2 (7 bases). The CDR3 length is 15 residues. V was cut by 1 base and J by 7 bases, with 15 bases left in between. The germline CDR1 and CDR2 sequences are LGHNA and YSLEER. This CDR3 reads CASSQAQGGGNTQYF. The CDR3 DNA follows: TGCGCCAGCAGCCAAGCCCAGGGAGGGGGAAATACGCAGTATTTT.

A few counts support this clone. The V gene is TRBV19, the J gene TRBJ2-7; 10 positions match TRBD1. CDR3 length: 14 residues. CDR1 is LNHDA, CDR2 SQIVND, per germline (reference sequence). V lost 3 bases and J lost 6; bases outside the gene matches: 5. The CDR3 DNA reads TGTGCCAGTAGTATCCGGGGACAGGGGTCCGAGCAGTACTTC. This encodes CASSIRGQGSEQYF.

The chain couples TRBV20-1 to TRBJ2-7, with D perhaps TRBD1 or TRBD2 (5 bases each). V gave up 3 bases and J gave up 4 bases, with 16 bases separating them. CDR1 and CDR2 (germline): DFQATT, SNEGSKA (reference sequence). The CDR3 runs 14 residues. CDR3 region: CSASGDRSSYEQYF. The CDR3 DNA sequence: TGCAGTGCTAGTGGGGACCGAAGCTCGTACGAGCAGTACTTC.

The chain combines TRBV24-1 with TRBJ2-1, with TRBD1 matching 12 bases. The CDR3 consists of 17 residues. Germline-derived CDR1 and CDR2 are KGHDR and SFDVKD. With 7 bases clipped from V and 8 bases from J, the junction kept 14 bases outside the gene matches. The CDR3 is CATSLQGDRGLGDEQFF. The DNA for the CDR3 is TGTGCCACCAGCCTCCAGGGGGACAGGGGGCTTGGGGATGAGCAGTTCTTC.

This clone was counted many times. Being one base from a much bigger clone, this may be a read error. The V and J genes are TRBV5-1 and TRBJ2-3, with a weak D call TRBD2 (6 bases). Germline loops: CDR1 SGHRS, CDR2 YFSETQ. V gave up 2 bases and J gave up 7 bases, with 20 bases separating them. The CDR3 runs to 16 residues. CDR3 residues: CASSFRLAQGRYTQYF. In DNA, the CDR3 is TGCGCCAGCAGCTTTAGGCTAGCGCAGGGTAGATATACGCAGTATTTT. Full variable domain (remainder filled in from reference TRBV5-1 and TRBJ2-3): KAGVTQTPRYLIKTRGQQVTLSCSPISGHRSVSWYQQTPGQGLQFLFEYFSETQRNKGNFPGRFSGRQFSNSRSEMNVSTLELGDSALYLCASSFRLAQGRYTQYFGPGTRLTVL.

Details on this clone: The junction does not match germline at one end; this may be a read error. The gene calls are TRBV28 and TRBJ2-7; D is perhaps TRBD1 (6 bases). CDR3 size: 15 residues. Germline CDR1 reads MDHEN; CDR2 reads SYDVKM. For the CDR3, the DNA is TGTGCCAGCAGTTTAAAATTTACAGGGATCTACGAGCAGTGCTTC. As protein: CASSLKFTGIYEQCF.

This clone was counted between two and nine times. CDR3 sequence reads: CASSHRDRWHEAFF. CDR3 in DNA: TGTGCCAGCAGTCACAGGGACCGGTGGCATGAAGCTTTCTTT. The rearrangement links TRBV28 to TRBJ1-1; D might be TRBD1 (6 bases). The V gene's germline CDR1 is MDHEN and CDR2 SYDVKM. The CDR3 length is 14 residues. V lost 5 bases and J lost 7, with 17 bases in between.

This clone has a count of ten or more. This chain joins TRBV29-1 and TRBJ2-1; 10 bases align to TRBD2. The junction had 7 bases not matched to a gene; V was cut back by 7 bases and J by 4 bases. Germline CDR1 is SQVTM and CDR2 is ANQGSEA. The CDR3 totals 14 residues. CDR3 in DNA: TGCAGCGCCCAGACTAGCGGGCCATACAATGAGCAGTTCTTC. Translating gives CSAQTSGPYNEQFF.

The V gene is TRBV11-1, the J gene TRBJ2-7; TRBD1 agrees at 12 bases. Germline values: CDR1 SGHAT, CDR2 FQDESV (reference sequence). Trimming at V came to 6 bases and at J to 3 bases, leaving 12 bases not matched to a gene. The CDR3 length is 17 residues. The CDR3 nucleotides read TGTGCCAGCAGTCCTACATCCGGGACAGGGGGCATCTACGAGCAGTACTTC. This sequence encodes CASSPTSGTGGIYEQYF.

In its sample, this clone ranks as large (0.1 to 1%). The chain uses TRBV5-1 and TRBJ2-2, with D hard to call. Germline-derived CDR1 and CDR2 are SGHRS and YFSETQ. Trimming pared 0 bases from V and 0 bases from J, leaving 6 bases between. CDR3 length equals 15 residues. The DNA for the CDR3 is TGCGCCAGCAGCTTGGAGGGTACGAACACCGGGGAGCTGTTTTTT. It translates to CASSLEGTNTGELFF.

This clone is medium-sized. The CDR3 here is CASRYAGQGGTQYF. The DNA for the CDR3 is TGTGCCAGCAGATACGCCGGACAGGGAGGTACGCAGTATTTT. The chain uses TRBV6-2 or TRBV6-3 and TRBJ2-3, with 8 bases matching TRBD1. The CDR3 has 14 amino acids. In germline, CDR1 is MNHEY, CDR2 SVGEGT. J was trimmed by 8 bases and V by 6 bases; bases with no gene match: 10.

V is TRBV28 and J is TRBJ2-7; the D gene is possibly TRBD1 (6 bases). Germline assignment: CDR1 MDHEN and CDR2 SYDVKM. Trimming pared 2 bases from V and 0 bases from J, leaving 11 bases between. The CDR3 is 15 residues long. The CDR3 bases are TGTGCCAGCAGTTTAGGGGGCCTGCTCTCCTACGAGCAGTACTTC. It encodes CASSLGGLLSYEQYF.

V usage is TRBV6-1 and J usage is TRBJ2-3, with 10 bases identical to TRBD2. CDR1 and CDR2 from the germline V gene are MNHNS and SASEGT. The CDR3 contains 16 residues. With V trimmed by 4 bases and J by 6 bases, 10 bases remained unmatched. The chain's CDR3 is CASSVSSGSMTDTQYF. In DNA form, the CDR3 reads TGTGCCAGCAGTGTGTCTAGCGGGAGTATGACGGATACGCAGTATTTT.

Comment on this clone: At one of its ends the junction is not consistent with the germline gene, which may arise from a read error. The chain recombines TRBV20-1 with TRBJ2-7; possibly TRBD1 or TRBD2 for D (5 bases each). CDR1 is DFQATT and CDR2 is SNEGSKA in the germline V gene (reference sequence). CDR3 length equals 14 residues. CDR3 protein: CSAVGTPTYYGQYF. As DNA, the CDR3 is TGCAGTGCCGTCGGGACCCCAACTTACTACGGGCAGTACTTC.

This clone was found a few times. The chain recombines TRBV6-1 with TRBJ2-1; TRBD2 matches at 10 bases. Germline assignment: CDR1 MNHNS and CDR2 SASEGT. This CDR3 is built from 13 residues. Unmatched junction bases numbered 4, after V lost 10 bases and J lost 4 bases. CDR3 loop: CATRTSGYNEQFF. For the CDR3, the DNA is TGTGCCACCCGGACTAGCGGTTACAATGAGCAGTTCTTC.

This clone is labeled medium-sized (0.01 to 0.1%). The rearrangement links TRBV5-1 to TRBJ1-3, with D hard to call. From germline, CDR1 is SGHRS and CDR2 YFSETQ. The CDR3 sequence is 15 residues long. V was clipped by 3 bases and J by 2 bases, with 12 bases between them. The CDR3 sequence is CASSSTGVAGNTIYF. The CDR3 DNA reads TGCGCCAGCAGCTCCACCGGGGTGGCTGGAAACACCATATATTTT. Combining the CDR3 with reference TRBV5-1 and TRBJ1-3 gives the whole variable domain KAGVTQTPRYLIKTRGQQVTLSCSPISGHRSVSWYQQTPGQGLQFLFEYFSETQRNKGNFPGRFSGRQFSNSRSEMNVSTLELGDSALYLCASSSTGVAGNTIYFGEGSWLTVV.

This clone turned up a few times. CDR3 protein: CASSLLLQVSRLYTF. The CDR3 nucleotides read TGTGCCAGCAGTTTACTCCTACAGGTATCCAGGCTCTACACCTTC. The V call is TRBV28, the J call TRBJ1-2; weak D call: TRBD1 (5 bases). V was cut by 2 bases and J by 10 bases, with 20 bases left in between. This CDR3 contains 15 residues. The V gene's germline CDR1 is MDHEN and CDR2 SYDVKM.

This clone counts as medium-sized. The CDR3 loop reads CASSFKSPGELFF. CDR3 bases: TGTGCCAGCAGTTTTAAGAGTCCCGGGGAGCTGTTTTTT. The rearrangement uses TRBV12-3 or TRBV12-4 and TRBJ2-2, with D unresolved. The CDR3 is 13 amino acids. The V gene lost 3 bases and the J gene lost 6 bases, with 8 bases spanning the gap.

V is TRBV27 and J is TRBJ1-1; D uncertain. There are 12 residues in the CDR3. The V gene lost 9 bases and the J gene lost 8 bases, with 16 bases spanning the gap. From germline, CDR1 is MNHEY and CDR2 SMNVEV (reference sequence). CDR3 nucleotides: TGTGCCAGTTTCGGTTTAGAGAGGGAAGCTTTCTTT. This codes for CASFGLEREAFF.

This chain connects TRBV6-5 to TRBJ1-1, with 9 nucleotides matching TRBD1. The CDR3 runs to 17 residues. Germline V lookup: CDR1 MNHEY, CDR2 SVGAGI. V was pared by 2 bases and J by 1 base, with 8 bases of the junction left unmatched. Here the CDR3 reads CASSYEGQGFANTEAFF. As DNA, the CDR3 is TGTGCCAGCAGTTACGAGGGACAGGGTTTTGCGAACACTGAAGCTTTCTTT.

By share, this clone counts as medium-sized. The chain recombines TRBV20-1 with TRBJ2-1; 7 nucleotides match TRBD1. Germline V gives CDR1 DFQATT, CDR2 SNEGSKA (reference sequence). J lost 8 bases, V lost 1 base, and 14 bases had no gene match. This CDR3 has 16 amino acids. The CDR3 sequence is CSARGLYHRGADEQFF. CDR3 nucleotide sequence: TGCAGTGCTAGAGGGTTGTATCACAGGGGTGCCGATGAGCAGTTCTTC.

This clone is deemed large. The J gene is TRBJ2-7, the V gene TRBV7-2, with a possible D match to TRBD1 (6 bases). The germline V and J ends were trimmed by 5 bases and 4 bases, with 18 bases remaining between them. Germline assignment: CDR1 SGHTA and CDR2 FQGNSA. CDR3 length: 15 amino acids. The DNA for the CDR3 is TGTGCCAGCAGCGAGCAGCCAGGGACAATTTACGAGCAGTACTTC. Its translation: CASSEQPGTIYEQYF.

The V and J genes are TRBV20-1 and TRBJ1-1, with D unresolved. The germline gives CDR1 DFQATT, CDR2 SNEGSKA (reference sequence). CDR3 length equals 14 residues. V shed 6 bases and J shed 1 base, with 15 bases lying between them. The CDR3 DNA reads TGCAGTGCCTCCCCCGTCCTCCCGAACACTGAAGCTTTCTTT. As protein: CSASPVLPNTEAFF.

This clone turned up a few times. The rearrangement joins TRBV19 to TRBJ2-7; D is unresolved. The CDR3 consists of 16 residues. V shed 2 bases and J shed 0 bases, with 14 bases lying between them. CDR1 and CDR2 (germline): LNHDA, SQIVND (reference sequence). CDR3: CASSIQETVSSYEQYF. Here the CDR3 DNA reads TGTGCCAGTAGTATACAAGAGACGGTGAGCTCCTACGAGCAGTACTTC.

The chain recombines TRBV20-1 with TRBJ1-5, with D possibly being TRBD1 (5 bases). V was clipped by 3 bases and J by 2 bases, with 14 bases between them. CDR3 length: 15 amino acids. Per the germline V gene, CDR1 is DFQATT and CDR2 is SNEGSKA (reference sequence). As DNA, the CDR3 is TGCAGTGCTAGCTCATCAGGGTGGGGCAATCAGCCCCAGCATTTT. Amino acid sequence: CSASSSGWGNQPQHF.

This clone is labeled as medium-sized. The DNA for the CDR3 is TGTGCCAGCACACAGGGGGATTACAATGAGCAGTTCTTC. Protein: CASTQGDYNEQFF. V gene TRBV10-3 combines with J gene TRBJ2-1; 8 nucleotides match TRBD1. The V segment lost 10 bases and the J segment 4 bases; nucleotides outside the gene matches: 6. CDR1 is ENHRY, CDR2 SYGVKD, per germline. The CDR3 totals 13 residues.